This T cell receptor (beta chain) was identified in a study of shared clonotypes between healthy human individuals. Genomic DNA of every subset was divided equally among multiple immunoSEQ plates. TCRdb keeps only in-frame clones here, not all; method: immunoSEQ multiplex PCR. The table shows some 2,000,000 clones, with approximately 95% occurring only once. Overall study findings and caveats: Around 5% was the fraction of naive CD4 clonotypes found shared across a few donors. The genetic and exposure-history diversity represented was limited by few donors. In general, naive subsets displayed greater estimated richness than memory subsets did.

The CDR3 loop spans 15 amino acids. Per germline, CDR1 MNHEY and CDR2 SMNVEV (reference sequence). V lost 4 bases and J 7 bases, leaving 14 bases between the germline ends. The naive CD8 subset, CD45RO-negative cells positively selected for CCR7, excluded terminally differentiated effector memory CD45RA+ cells. This clone was observed once. The antigen remains unidentified. The rearrangement joins TRBV27 to TRBJ1-6, with D possibly being TRBD1 (6 bases). Source material: naive CD8+ T cells sorted from blood. This sequence was found in a man between 18 and 29 years old in good health. CDR3 in DNA: TGTGCCAGCAGTTCACGGACAGACCGGAATTCACCCCTCCACTTT. Translating gives CASSSRTDRNSPLHF.